This T cell receptor beta chain was sequenced for a study of T-cell memory formation after mild COVID-19. There are a few counts of this clonotype. TCRdb re-called the 5' RACE reads through MiXCR, storing one row per CDR3 protein. This repertoire shows 350,000 or so distinct CDR3 sequences, more than 20% found once; its top ten account for 21%. Trimming removed 4 bases from V and 7 bases from J, with 20 bases in between. CDR3 length: 16 amino acids. Germline V gives CDR1 MGHDK, CDR2 SYGVNS. The material sequenced was PBMCs or a T cell subset sorted from them (not recorded which). The J gene is TRBJ2-1, the V gene TRBV25-1, with TRBD1 as a possible D gene (6 bases). This receptor was identified in a man aged 18 to 30 who had mild COVID-19 (a few samples of this study predate the infection). Cell type and time point are not known. CDR3 DNA sequence: TGTGCCAGCAGTGGACCGGGACACCAAGCCTCGAATGAGCAGTTCTTC. It encodes CASSGPGHQASNEQFF.